This T cell receptor (beta chain) was identified during a study of control samples from healthy donors and cancer patients. Germline V gives CDR1 SGDLS, CDR2 YYNGEE. The CDR3 has 15 amino acids. With 6 bases clipped from V and 3 bases from J, the junction kept 12 bases outside the gene matches. Sequencing was performed with immunoSEQ multiplex PCR; in TCRdb, only in-frame clones are kept and a portion is missing. The sample carries about 140,000 clones, less than 90% recorded once. The chain recombines TRBV9 with TRBJ2-7, with 7 bases fitting TRBD2. This TCR derives from a woman under 40 in good health. The sequencing sample was made of blood. CDR3 protein: CASNRDGGSDYEQYF. The CDR3 DNA is TGTGCCAGCAATCGGGACGGGGGGAGCGACTACGAGCAGTACTTC. The full variable domain, in which reference TRBV9 and TRBJ2-7 provide the parts outside the CDR3, is DSGVTQTPKHLITATGQRVTLRCSPRSGDLSVYWYQQSLDQGLQFLIQYYNGEERAKGNILERFSAQQFPDLHSELNLSSLELGDSALYFCASNRDGGSDYEQYFGPGTRLTVT.